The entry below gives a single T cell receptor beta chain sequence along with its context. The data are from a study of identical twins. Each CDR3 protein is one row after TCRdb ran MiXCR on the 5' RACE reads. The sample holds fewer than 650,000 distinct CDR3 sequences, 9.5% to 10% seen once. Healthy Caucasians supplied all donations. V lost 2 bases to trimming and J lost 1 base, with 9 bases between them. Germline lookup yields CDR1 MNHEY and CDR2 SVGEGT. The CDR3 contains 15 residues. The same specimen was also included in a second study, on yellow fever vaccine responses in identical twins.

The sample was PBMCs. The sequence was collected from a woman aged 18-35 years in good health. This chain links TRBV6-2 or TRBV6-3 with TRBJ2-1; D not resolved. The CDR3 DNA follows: TGTGCCAGCAGTTACACCCCGACTTCCTACAATGAGCAGTTCTTC. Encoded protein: CASSYTPTSYNEQFF.